The 16 T cell receptor beta chains in this list originate from one sample, sequenced in a study of control samples from healthy donors and cancer patients. Produced via immunoSEQ multiplex PCR; TCRdb's table is partial and in-frame only. The sample consists of tens of thousands of clones, 91% of them appearing once. Source material: blood. These TCRs come from a man aged 45-60 years in good health.

V is TRBV29-1 and J is TRBJ1-2, with TRBD1 identical over 9 bases. The V and J ends lost 3 bases and 6 bases, in that order; junction bases with no gene match: 14. The CDR3 loop spans 16 amino acids. Germline CDR1 and CDR2: SQVTM and ANQGSEA. In nucleotides, the CDR3 is TGCAGCGTTGAGGGGGGACAGGGCCTGCCTGTGAATGGCTACACCTTC. This gives the protein CSVEGGQGLPVNGYTF.

The chain carries TRBV4-1 and TRBJ1-1; D is uncertain. V lost 0 bases and J lost 1, with 18 bases in between. Germline V gene lookup returns CDR1 MGHRA and CDR2 YSYEKL. This CDR3 contains 18 residues. The CDR3 loop reads CASSQDQSGTMSNTEAFF. CDR3 nucleotides: TGCGCCAGCAGCCAAGATCAATCAGGAACGATGTCGAACACTGAAGCTTTCTTT.

The chain is built from TRBV12-3 or TRBV12-4 and TRBJ1-3, with D unclear. V shed 4 bases and J shed 6 bases, with 4 bases lying between them. The CDR3 consists of 11 residues. CDR3 sequence (DNA): TGTGCCAGCAGTTCCGCAAACACCATATATTTT. Protein product: CASSSANTIYF.

The J gene is TRBJ2-7, the V gene TRBV19; D tentatively fits TRBD1 or TRBD2 (6 bases each). V dropped 7 bases and J dropped 5 bases, with 27 bases sitting between them. CDR3 size: 17 residues. Germline-derived CDR1 and CDR2 are LNHDA and SQIVND (reference sequence). CDR3 sequence: CASTRSLGGRGEDEQYF. The CDR3 region has the DNA TGTGCCAGTACCCGATCTTTAGGGGGAAGAGGGGAGGACGAGCAGTACTTC.

The V call is TRBV14, the J call TRBJ1-4, with TRBD1 as a possible D gene (5 bases). The CDR3 spans 13 residues. Trimming shortened V by 0 bases and J by 10 bases, and 9 bases separated the two germline ends. Germline CDR1 and CDR2: SGHDN and FVKESK. This chain's CDR3 is CASSQEMRGKLFF. CDR3 in DNA: TGTGCCAGCAGCCAAGAGATGAGGGGAAAACTGTTTTTT.

The V and J genes are TRBV10-1 and TRBJ2-3; 8 bases map to TRBD1. Germline V gives CDR1 WNHNN, CDR2 SYGVQD (reference sequence). V gave up 3 bases and J gave up 5 bases; unmatched junction bases: 7. The CDR3 sequence is 15 residues long. The CDR3 here is CASSDSRGLKDTQYF. The CDR3 region has the DNA TGCGCCAGCAGTGATAGCAGGGGGCTGAAAGATACGCAGTATTTT.

The V and J genes are TRBV19 and TRBJ2-1; possible D gene TRBD2, 6 bases. The length of the CDR3 is 17 residues. The ends were cut back, 4 bases at V and 0 bases at J, with 16 bases in the middle. Germline CDR1 reads LNHDA; CDR2 reads SQIVND (reference sequence). CDR3 nucleotide sequence: TGTGCCAGTAGTAATAGGGCGGGGCTTAGCTCCTACAATGAGCAGTTCTTC. Amino acid sequence: CASSNRAGLSSYNEQFF.

This chain connects TRBV7-6 to TRBJ2-5; 13 nucleotides align to TRBD2. The J segment lost 4 bases and the V segment lost 5 bases, leaving 4 bases of the junction unmatched. The CDR3 is 15 residues long. The germline V gene has CDR1 SGHVS and CDR2 FNYEAQ. For the CDR3, the DNA is TGTGCCAGCAGCCTGACTAGCGGGGGGTTAGAGACCCAGTACTTC. Encoded protein: CASSLTSGGLETQYF. The full variable domain, its missing parts supplied by reference TRBV7-6 and TRBJ2-5, is GAGVSQSPRYKVTKRGQDVALRCDPISGHVSLYWYRQALGQGPEFLTYFNYEAQQDKSGLPNDRFSAERPEGSISTLTIQRTEQRDSAMYRCASSLTSGGLETQYFGPGTRLLVL.

This chain uses TRBV27 with TRBJ1-4; tentatively, D is TRBD1 (5 bases). V was shortened by 5 bases and J by 8 bases, with 12 bases between the two germline ends. From germline, CDR1 is MNHEY and CDR2 SMNVEV (reference sequence). CDR3 length: 13 amino acids. The CDR3: CASSQRGQEKLFF. The CDR3 DNA sequence: TGTGCCAGCAGTCAAAGGGGTCAGGAAAAACTGTTTTTT.

The chain links TRBV18 to TRBJ2-7; either TRBD1 or TRBD2 may fit D (7 bases each). Trimming pared 1 base from V and 2 bases from J, leaving 18 bases between. Germline values: CDR1 KGHSH, CDR2 LQKENI. CDR3 length equals 17 residues. The CDR3 loop reads CASSPRRGGRSTYEQYF. CDR3 in DNA: TGTGCCAGCTCACCACGCAGGGGGGGGCGATCCACCTACGAGCAGTACTTC.

With regard to this clone: Within the sample, other DNA sequences also encode this same CDR3. The V and J genes are TRBV12-3 or TRBV12-4 and TRBJ1-1; unclear D gene. V shed 2 bases and J shed 2 bases, with 6 bases lying between them. The CDR3 is 13 amino acids. The CDR3 coding sequence is TGTGCCAGCAGTTTATCAGCTAACACTGAAGCTTTCTTT. It translates to CASSLSANTEAFF.

Notes on this clone: A junction end diverges from the germline sequence, so it may reflect a read error. The chain couples TRBV11-2 to TRBJ2-5; tentative D call: TRBD1 (6 bases). CDR3 size: 17 residues. The germline gives CDR1 SGHAT, CDR2 FQNNGV. CDR3 sequence (DNA): TGTGTCAGCAGCTCGATCAGGGGCCGCGCGACCAAAGAGACCCAGTACTTC. Its protein is CVSSSIRGRATKETQYF.

V usage is TRBV6-5 and J usage is TRBJ1-1; D is unclear. Trimming pared 7 bases from V and 5 bases from J, leaving 14 bases between. In germline, CDR1 is MNHEY, CDR2 SVGAGI. The CDR3 is made up of 13 amino acids. CDR3 nucleotide sequence: TGTGCCAGCAAAGGAGGCGCGGGTACTGAAGCTTTCTTT. Translation: CASKGGAGTEAFF.

This chain joins TRBV7-9 and TRBJ1-1; D unclear. Germline V gives CDR1 SEHNR, CDR2 FQNEAQ (reference sequence). V lost 3 bases to trimming and J lost 6 bases, with 8 bases between them. This CDR3 region has 12 residues. CDR3 amino acids: CASSFNGPEAFF. In DNA, the CDR3 is TGTGCCAGCAGCTTTAATGGGCCTGAAGCTTTCTTT.

V usage is TRBV7-2 and J usage is TRBJ1-2; D is ambiguous. Germline V lookup: CDR1 SGHTA, CDR2 FQGNSA. This CDR3 is built from 16 residues. V shed 5 bases and J shed 6 bases, with 22 bases lying between them. For the CDR3, the DNA is TGTGCCAGCAGCCCCTTTGGAATCCCAACCAAGGATGGCTACACCTTC. Translated: CASSPFGIPTKDGYTF.

This sequence joins TRBV7-8 and TRBJ2-1; D gene uncertain. This CDR3 has 15 residues. V lost 5 bases and J 1 base, leaving 12 bases between the germline ends. Looked up from germline, CDR1 is SGHVS and CDR2 is FQNEAQ. The DNA of the CDR3 is TGTGCCAGCAGCCCAAGAGCACAGTCCTACAATGAGCAGTTCTTC. Translating it yields CASSPRAQSYNEQFF.